A selection of T cell receptor beta chains follows, all from one sample in a study of blood T cell repertoires in COVID-19. Clones were sequenced by immunoSEQ multiplex PCR, and TCRdb holds only the in-frame ones, with some missing. The sample consists of over 250,000 clones, roughly 80% of them appearing once. The specimen was peripheral blood. All receptors come from a human donor with COVID-19, enrolled during active disease. The donor label of this sample is uncertain. Both conserved end residues are part of each CDR3. The order of the fields is J gene, V gene, CDR3 length, clone size, D gene, CDR3 protein, CDR3 DNA. D genes are given only for firm matches. Rows give clone size only sometimes, using once, few, many, or a class for an expanded clone.

J: TRBJ2-7; V: TRBV28; length: 12; size: NA; D: TRBD2; CDR3: CASNPSGRTLYF; DNA: TGTGCCAGCAATCCCAGCGGGAGGACTCTGTACTTC
J: TRBJ2-1; V: TRBV5-1; length: 14; size: NA; D: NA; CDR3: CASSLESALGEQFF; DNA: TGCGCCAGCAGCTTGGAGAGTGCGCTCGGTGAGCAGTTCTTC
J: TRBJ1-1; V: TRBV28; length: 13; size: NA; D: NA; CDR3: CASRKQGNTEAFF; DNA: TGTGCCAGCAGGAAACAGGGGAACACTGAAGCTTTCTTT
J: TRBJ1-2; V: TRBV28; length: 16; size: NA; D: NA; CDR3: CASSPPGGEYSYGYTF; DNA: TGTGCCAGCAGTCCCCCCGGCGGGGAGTATAGCTATGGCTACACCTTC
J: TRBJ1-3; V: TRBV10-3; length: 16; size: NA; D: NA; CDR3: CAISPLDRRRGNTIYF; DNA: TGTGCCATCAGTCCCCTGGACAGACGCCGTGGAAACACCATATATTTT
J: TRBJ2-5; V: TRBV11-2; length: 14; size: few; D: NA; CDR3: CASSQGGAGETQYF; DNA: TGTGCCAGCAGCCAAGGGGGCGCGGGGGAGACCCAGTACTTC
J: TRBJ2-7; V: TRBV9; length: 13; size: NA; D: NA; CDR3: CASSVDDRREQYF; DNA: TGTGCCAGCAGCGTAGATGACAGACGCGAGCAGTACTTC
J: TRBJ2-3; V: TRBV3-1/TRBV3-2; length: 15; size: NA; D: NA; CDR3: CASSSTPSPGFTQYF; DNA: TGTGCCAGCAGCTCGACGCCGAGCCCGGGGTTTACGCAGTATTTT
J: TRBJ1-4; V: TRBV6-4; length: 15; size: NA; D: NA; CDR3: CASRVTGQNNEKLFF; DNA: TGTGCCAGCAGGGTTACAGGGCAGAATAATGAAAAACTGTTTTTT
J: TRBJ1-2; V: TRBV19; length: 15; size: NA; D: NA; CDR3: CASSIDLGLPYGYTF; DNA: TGTGCCAGTAGTATAGATCTGGGACTGCCCTATGGCTACACCTTC
J: TRBJ2-7; V: TRBV10-3; length: 17; size: NA; D: TRBD2; CDR3: CAISDGRLAGAIYEQYF; DNA: TGTGCCATCAGTGATGGCAGACTAGCGGGAGCGATTTACGAGCAGTACTTC
J: TRBJ2-1; V: TRBV6-4; length: 14; size: NA; D: TRBD2; CDR3: CASSASGPYNEQFF; DNA: TGTGCCAGCAGTGCTAGCGGTCCCTACAATGAGCAGTTCTTC
J: TRBJ2-5; V: TRBV15; length: 15; size: NA; D: NA; CDR3: CATSRDYQGGETQYF; DNA: TGTGCCACCAGCAGAGATTATCAGGGAGGAGAGACCCAGTACTTC
J: TRBJ1-5; V: TRBV7-2; length: 16; size: NA; D: TRBD1; CDR3: CASSLEAGGTNQPQHF; DNA: TGTGCCAGCAGCTTAGAGGCAGGGGGTACTAATCAGCCCCAGCATTTT
J: TRBJ2-1; V: TRBV7-2; length: 17; size: NA; D: TRBD1; CDR3: CASSLGGTGWVYNEQFF; DNA: TGTGCCAGCAGCTTAGGGGGGACAGGGTGGGTCTACAATGAGCAGTTCTTC
J: TRBJ2-1; V: TRBV19; length: 16; size: NA; D: TRBD2; CDR3: CASSTPASGRLNEQFF; DNA: TGTGCCAGTAGTACCCCGGCTAGCGGGAGGCTGAATGAGCAGTTCTTC
J: TRBJ2-1; V: TRBV11-2; length: 17; size: once; D: NA; CDR3: CASSLGRRASSYNEQFF; DNA: TGTGCCAGCAGCTTAGGCCGGAGGGCCAGCTCCTACAATGAGCAGTTCTTC
J: TRBJ1-2; V: TRBV6-2/TRBV6-3; length: 13; size: NA; D: NA; CDR3: CASSPSVYYGYTF; DNA: TGTGCCAGCAGTCCGTCTGTATACTATGGCTACACCTTC
J: TRBJ1-5; V: TRBV12-3/TRBV12-4; length: 13; size: few; D: NA; CDR3: CASSIGGDQPQHF; DNA: TGTGCCAGCAGTATAGGCGGGGATCAGCCCCAGCATTTT
J: TRBJ2-7; V: TRBV5-6; length: 14; size: NA; D: TRBD2; CDR3: CASSLVGGWYEQYF; DNA: TGTGCCAGCAGCTTAGTGGGGGGGTGGTACGAGCAGTACTTC
J: TRBJ2-7; V: TRBV28; length: 12; size: NA; D: TRBD1; CDR3: CASRQGGYEQYF; DNA: TGTGCCAGTCGACAGGGGGGGTACGAGCAGTACTTC
J: TRBJ1-1; V: TRBV6-5; length: 15; size: few; D: NA; CDR3: CASRQNLRGGTEAFF; DNA: TGTGCCAGCAGACAAAATCTCAGGGGTGGCACTGAAGCTTTCTTT
J: TRBJ2-1; V: TRBV7-7; length: 15; size: NA; D: TRBD1; CDR3: CASSSGTGGYNEQFF; DNA: TGTGCTAGCAGCTCCGGGACAGGGGGATACAATGAGCAGTTCTTC
J: TRBJ1-2; V: TRBV6-5; length: 15; size: NA; D: NA; CDR3: CASSYSGRRVWGYTF; DNA: TGTGCCAGCAGTTACTCGGGGCGACGTGTCTGGGGCTACACCTTC
J: TRBJ1-2; V: TRBV5-4; length: 14; size: NA; D: TRBD1; CDR3: CASSSAGGLYGYTF; DNA: TGTGCCAGCAGCTCAGCAGGGGGGCTCTATGGCTACACCTTC
J: TRBJ2-3; V: TRBV30; length: 11; size: NA; D: NA; CDR3: CAWSPSNTQYF; DNA: TGTGCCTGGAGTCCTAGCAACACGCAGTATTTT
J: TRBJ2-7; V: TRBV28; length: 11; size: NA; D: TRBD1; CDR3: CASIRQGRAHF; DNA: TGTGCCAGCATACGACAGGGGCGAGCCCACTTC
J: TRBJ2-5; V: TRBV5-1; length: 15; size: NA; D: NA; CDR3: CASSLKARYQETQYF; DNA: TGCGCCAGCAGCTTGAAAGCGAGGTACCAAGAGACCCAGTACTTC
J: TRBJ2-3; V: TRBV5-4; length: 14; size: NA; D: NA; CDR3: CASSSITSADTQYF; DNA: TGTGCCAGCAGCTCTATCACAAGCGCAGATACGCAGTATTTT
J: TRBJ1-1; V: TRBV5-5; length: 15; size: few; D: TRBD1; CDR3: CASSSYQGQGVEAFF; DNA: TGTGCCAGCAGCTCCTATCAGGGACAGGGTGTTGAAGCTTTCTTT
J: TRBJ2-5; V: TRBV6-6; length: 15; size: NA; D: TRBD1; CDR3: CASSYLETGTETQYF; DNA: TGTGCCAGCAGTTACCTCGAGACAGGGACAGAGACCCAGTACTTC
J: TRBJ2-1; V: TRBV15; length: 16; size: few; D: NA; CDR3: CATSRETPSSYNEQFF; DNA: TGTGCCACCAGCAGAGAGACTCCTAGCTCCTACAATGAGCAGTTCTTC
J: TRBJ2-1; V: TRBV4-3; length: 15; size: NA; D: TRBD2; CDR3: CASSHRTSGYNEQFF; DNA: TGCGCCAGCAGCCATAGGACTAGCGGATACAATGAGCAGTTCTTC
J: TRBJ2-1; V: TRBV19; length: 15; size: NA; D: TRBD2; CDR3: CASTQLAGEYNEQFF; DNA: TGTGCCAGTACCCAACTAGCGGGAGAGTACAATGAGCAGTTCTTC
J: TRBJ2-2; V: TRBV7-3; length: 14; size: NA; D: NA; CDR3: CASSLGGEPGELFF; DNA: TGTGCCAGCAGCTTAGGCGGGGAGCCCGGGGAGCTGTTTTTT
J: TRBJ2-1; V: TRBV10-2; length: 15; size: NA; D: NA; CDR3: CASSGGTPRADEQFF; DNA: TGCGCCAGCAGCGGCGGGACTCCCCGGGCCGATGAGCAGTTCTTC
J: TRBJ2-7; V: TRBV3-1/TRBV3-2; length: 15; size: NA; D: NA; CDR3: CASSQDLGYPYEQYF; DNA: TGTGCCAGCAGCCAAGATCTCGGGTATCCCTACGAGCAGTACTTC
J: TRBJ1-2; V: TRBV7-3; length: 15; size: few; D: TRBD1; CDR3: CASSLAGTGLNGYTF; DNA: TGTGCCAGCAGCTTAGCCGGGACAGGGCTTAATGGCTACACCTTC
J: TRBJ2-1; V: TRBV7-3; length: 14; size: NA; D: TRBD2; CDR3: CASSRAGENNEQFF; DNA: TGTGCCAGCAGCCGAGCGGGAGAGAACAATGAGCAGTTCTTC
J: TRBJ1-4; V: TRBV19; length: 15; size: NA; D: NA; CDR3: CASSSSGGDWEKLFF; DNA: TGTGCCAGTAGTTCGTCCGGGGGAGACTGGGAAAAACTGTTTTTT
J: TRBJ1-1; V: TRBV11-1; length: 15; size: NA; D: NA; CDR3: CASSLGVGANTEAFF; DNA: TGTGCCAGCAGCTTAGGAGTAGGGGCGAACACTGAAGCTTTCTTT
J: TRBJ1-6; V: TRBV6-5; length: 13; size: NA; D: TRBD1; CDR3: CASSRTGNSPLHF; DNA: TGTGCCAGCAGCCGGACAGGGAACTCACCCCTCCACTTT
J: TRBJ2-1; V: TRBV20-1; length: 15; size: NA; D: NA; CDR3: CSASSLATNYNEQFF; DNA: TGCAGTGCTAGTAGCCTAGCGACAAACTACAATGAGCAGTTCTTC
J: TRBJ2-7; V: TRBV5-4; length: 16; size: NA; D: NA; CDR3: CASSLAVWGEEYEQYF; DNA: TGTGCCAGCAGCTTGGCGGTTTGGGGGGAAGAATACGAGCAGTACTTC
J: TRBJ1-4; V: TRBV27; length: 14; size: NA; D: NA; CDR3: CASSYDSVSEKLFF; DNA: TGTGCCAGCAGTTACGACTCAGTGAGTGAAAAACTGTTTTTT
J: TRBJ1-1; V: TRBV6-1; length: 15; size: NA; D: TRBD1; CDR3: CASSEVWDSETGAFF; DNA: TGTGCCAGCAGTGAAGTGTGGGACAGCGAGACCGGAGCTTTCTTT
J: TRBJ1-2; V: TRBV4-2; length: 17; size: NA; D: TRBD1; CDR3: CASSRLQGNTLNYGYTF; DNA: TGTGCCAGCAGCCGGTTACAGGGGAACACCTTAAACTATGGCTACACCTTC
J: TRBJ2-2; V: TRBV19; length: 16; size: NA; D: TRBD1; CDR3: CASTMGTGTNTGELFF; DNA: TGTGCCAGTACCATGGGGACAGGGACGAACACCGGGGAGCTGTTTTTT
J: TRBJ2-6; V: TRBV9; length: 15; size: NA; D: NA; CDR3: CASSVGTAGANVLTF; DNA: TGTGCCAGCAGCGTAGGAACAGCTGGGGCCAACGTCCTGACTTTC
J: TRBJ1-2; V: TRBV5-1; length: 14; size: few; D: NA; CDR3: CASSLSRAIYGYTF; DNA: TGCGCCAGCAGCTTGAGCAGGGCCATCTATGGCTACACCTTC
J: TRBJ1-2; V: TRBV28; length: 16; size: NA; D: TRBD1; CDR3: CASSSGDRALNYGYTF; DNA: TGTGCCAGCAGTTCGGGAGACAGGGCGCTAAACTATGGCTACACCTTC